This TCR beta chain was documented in a study of neoadjuvant nivolumab and ipilimumab in lung cancer. The ends were cut back, 6 bases at V and 0 bases at J, with 8 bases in the middle. This CDR3 is built from 13 residues. Germline CDR1 reads SNHLY; CDR2 reads FYNNEI. TCRdb's copy holds only in-frame clones and misses some; the assay was immunoSEQ multiplex PCR. The profile shows thousands of clones, about 72% of them singletons. With respect to this clone: Antigen: not known.

Broader study findings: Only two of four nivolumab-treated tumors gained richness and clonality by surgery. TCR clonality did not significantly correlate with pathologic tumor regression. Blood richness before therapy tracked richness in tumors resected after neoadjuvant therapy.

The genes are TRBV2 and TRBJ2-5; D not certain. This TCR derives from an adult with non-small cell lung cancer. Sequencing used tumor tissue, obtained after neoadjuvant nivolumab, alone or with ipilimumab, at or shortly before surgery. The DNA for the CDR3 is TGTGCCAGCAGGGACGGATACCAAGAGACCCAGTACTTC. Amino acids: CASRDGYQETQYF.